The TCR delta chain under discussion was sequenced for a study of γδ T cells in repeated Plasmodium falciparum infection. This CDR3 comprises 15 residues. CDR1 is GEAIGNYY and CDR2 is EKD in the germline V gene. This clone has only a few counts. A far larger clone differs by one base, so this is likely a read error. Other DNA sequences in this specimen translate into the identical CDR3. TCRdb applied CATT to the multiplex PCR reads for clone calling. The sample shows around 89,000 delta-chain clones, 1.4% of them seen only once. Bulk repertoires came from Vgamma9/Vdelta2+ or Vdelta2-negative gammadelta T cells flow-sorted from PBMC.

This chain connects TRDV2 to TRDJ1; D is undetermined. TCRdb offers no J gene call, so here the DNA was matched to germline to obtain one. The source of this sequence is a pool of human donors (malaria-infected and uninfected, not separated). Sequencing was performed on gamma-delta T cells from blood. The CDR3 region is CACDRGTRNTDKLIF. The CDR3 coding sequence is TGTGCTTGTGACCGGGGTACCCGAAACACCGATAAACTCATCTTT.